Sequencing of this T cell receptor beta chain was carried out in a study of cytomegalovirus exposure and HLA in healthy donors. CDR1 and CDR2 from the germline V gene are SEHNR and FQNEAQ (reference sequence). The germline V and J ends were trimmed by 0 bases and 5 bases, with 7 bases remaining between them. The CDR3 contains 14 residues. Vbeta (60) and Jbeta (13) primers were used in the PCR. Profiling relied on immunoSEQ multiplex PCR, and the TCRdb table lists in-frame clones only, not all of them. The top ten clones hold roughly 2.2% of a sample with about 170,000 clones, approximately 81% of them seen once.

The specimen sequenced was PBMCs. The chain joins TRBV7-9 to TRBJ2-2, with TRBD2 as a possible D gene (6 bases). The TCR was taken from a man younger than 35 in good health and CMV-seropositive. This CDR3 is CASSLAAGTGELFF. The CDR3 coding sequence is TGTGCCAGCAGCTTAGCGGCGGGGACCGGGGAGCTGTTTTTT.